The rows below give T cell receptor beta chains drawn from one sample of a study of shared clonotypes between healthy human individuals. The table came from immunoSEQ multiplex PCR; TCRdb's copy has only in-frame clones and leaves some out. The sample lists 950,000 to 1,100,000 clones, about 84% occurring once. Specimen: memory CD4+ T cells from PBMCs. The receptor set was obtained from a man between 18 and 29 years old in good health. Some clones in this sample may be carry-over from other donors' samples. Each CDR3 is given with its conserved first and last residue. A D gene is named only where the DNA matches it firmly. The listing skips clone size in some rows; elsewhere it reads once, few, many or a size class.

d_call clone_size j_call v_call cdr3_nt cdr3_aa
- - TRBJ1-3 TRBV5-1 TGCGCCAGCAGCCGGGGCGAGGCCGCCGCTGAGGCTGGTCGATATTTT CASSRGEAAAEAGRYF
TRBD1 - TRBJ2-2 TRBV5-1 TGCGCCAGCAGCTTATACCAGGGGGATCGCACCGGGGAGCTGTTTTTT CASSLYQGDRTGELFF
- - TRBJ1-5 TRBV6-5 TGTGCCTCGAAAGCGGCTAGCAATCAGCCCCAGCATTTT CASKAASNQPQHF
- - TRBJ2-2 TRBV5-1 TGCGCCAGCAGCTTGATCGTGAACACCGGGGAGCTGTTTTTT CASSLIVNTGELFF
TRBD2 - TRBJ2-1 TRBV28 TGTGCCATCAAGACTAGCTTTGGTGAGCAGTTCTTC CAIKTSFGEQFF
TRBD1 - TRBJ2-7 TRBV20-1 TGCAGTGCTTCCAGGGGGCGAGGGCAGTACTTC CSASRGRGQYF
- few TRBJ1-1 TRBV6-6 TGTGCCAGCAGTCGGATGAACACTGAAGCTTTCTTT CASSRMNTEAFF
- - TRBJ2-5 TRBV27 TGTGCCAGCAGTTTAGCCGGGGTGGTGTTGAAGACCCAGTACTTC CASSLAGVVLKTQYF
- many TRBJ1-1 TRBV5-1 TGCGCCAGCAGCCCTCGGGGGGTGGACACTGAAGCTTTCTTT CASSPRGVDTEAFF
TRBD2 - TRBJ2-7 TRBV6-6 TGTGCCAGCGAGGACGGCGGGAGCCTATACGAGCAGTACTTC CASEDGGSLYEQYF
TRBD2 few TRBJ2-1 TRBV7-6 TGTGCCAGCAGATTGACTAGCGGGAGGTTCGATGAGCAGTTCTTC CASRLTSGRFDEQFF
- - TRBJ1-2 TRBV6-1 TGTGCCAGCAGTGATTCTCAGCTTGGTTTCCCCTATAACTATGGCTACACCTTC CASSDSQLGFPYNYGYTF
TRBD1 few TRBJ1-2 TRBV7-2 TGTGCCAGCACCTGGACAGGGCCCAACTATGGCTACACCTTC CASTWTGPNYGYTF
TRBD1 - TRBJ1-6 TRBV5-1 TGCGCCAGCAGCCTGGACAGGGCCAATTCACCCCTCCACTTT CASSLDRANSPLHF
- - TRBJ2-3 TRBV6-6 TGTGCCAGCAATAAGGGCTTCGAAAGCACAGATACGCAGTATTTT CASNKGFESTDTQYF
- - TRBJ2-7 TRBV4-1 TGCGCCAGCAGCCAAGTAGGTGGCTACGAGCAGTACTTC CASSQVGGYEQYF
- - TRBJ1-2 TRBV18 TGTGCCAGCTCACCGGGGGAGACCTATGGCTACACCTTC CASSPGETYGYTF
- once TRBJ2-7 TRBV27 TGTGCCAGCAGAGCGACGGGGGTCTACGAGCAGTACTTC CASRATGVYEQYF
- many TRBJ2-2 TRBV11-3 TGTGCCAGCAGCTTGGGGTCCGGGGAGCTGTTTTTT CASSLGSGELFF
- - TRBJ2-5 TRBV19 TGTGCCAGTAGTATTTCGGGCCCAAAAGAGACCCAGTACTTC CASSISGPKETQYF
- - TRBJ2-5 TRBV28 TGTGCCAGCAGACAAGGTGGGGGGGAGACCCAGTACTTC CASRQGGGETQYF
- - TRBJ2-1 TRBV11-2 TGTGCCAGCAGCTTTACGGGCGGGACCTACAATGAGCAGTTCTTC CASSFTGGTYNEQFF
- - TRBJ1-1 TRBV5-1 TGCGCCAGCAGCGATCCTAACACTGAAGCTTTCTTT CASSDPNTEAFF
- - TRBJ2-1 TRBV7-3 TGTGCCAGCAGCTTAATGGGGCTAGCGGAGCAGTTCTTC CASSLMGLAEQFF
TRBD2 - TRBJ2-1 TRBV4-2 TGTGCCAGCAGCCAAGCCGTAGCGGGGGGCCCCTACAATGAGCAGTTCTTC CASSQAVAGGPYNEQFF
- - TRBJ2-3 TRBV14 TGTGCCAGCAGCCGACTAAGGTGGGGGAGTCCCCCCACAGATACGCAGTATTTT CASSRLRWGSPPTDTQYF
TRBD1 - TRBJ2-5 TRBV2 TGTGCCAGCAGTGGGACAGGGGAAGAAGAGTACTTC CASSGTGEEEYF
TRBD1 - TRBJ2-7 TRBV15 TGTGCCACCAGCTCCCGGGACAGGGGCTACGAGCAGTACTTC CATSSRDRGYEQYF
TRBD1 - TRBJ2-7 TRBV5-1 TGCGCCAGCAGCTTCAATCCGGGACAGGGAAGGGGCTACGAGCAGTACTTC CASSFNPGQGRGYEQYF
TRBD2 - TRBJ2-1 TRBV7-2 TGTGCCAGCAGCAGCGGGAGATGGAATGAGCAGTTCTTC CASSSGRWNEQFF